This TCR beta chain came from a study of blood T cell repertoires in COVID-19. Whole-study context: COVID-19 samples, acute and convalescent, were from the United States, Italy and Spain. T cells, B-cell-depleted T cells, or PBMCs supplied cDNA or gDNA.

The germline V gene encodes CDR1 MGHDK and CDR2 SYGVNS. Losses at the gene ends were 6 bases for V and 6 bases for J; bases not matched to a gene: 8. The CDR3 spans 15 residues. In the study's own analysis: Using reference gene primer amplification, nucleated cell counts were estimated. Libraries were prepared by immunoSEQ multiplex PCR; TCRdb keeps only in-frame clonotypes and omits some of them. That table gives V, J and clone size, and the DNA gave D and trimming. In the table there are 85,000 to 90,000 clones, roughly four fifths of which are singletons. This rearrangement joins TRBV25-1 to TRBJ1-6, with TRBD1 identical over 7 bases. Sequenced material: peripheral blood. This sequence was found in a woman older than 75 with acute or convalescent COVID-19. The CDR3 bases are TGTGCCAGCAGACCTAAGGGGGCTTTTAATTCACCCCTCCACTTT. Protein product: CASRPKGAFNSPLHF. The full variable domain, completed using reference TRBV25-1 and TRBJ1-6, is EADIYQTPRYLVIGTGKKITLECSQTMGHDKMYWYQQDPGMELHLIHYSYGVNSTEKGDLSSESTVSRIRTEHFPLTLESARPSHTSQYLCASRPKGAFNSPLHFGNGTRLTVT.